The 29 T cell receptor beta chains reported below all come from one sample, sequenced in a study of naive and memory T cell subsets. Study-wide results and limits: Naive repertoires, especially CD8, held a few larger clonotypes, possibly memory cells re-expressing CD45RA.

These receptors' antigens are unknown. An equimolar mix of two oligonucleotides served as the beta constant-region primer for TRBC1 and TRBC2. Ligated cDNA was amplified by four rounds of PCR with nested alpha and beta constant-region primers and SP2. MiXCR, run by TCRdb on the UMI-ligation and nested PCR reads, gives a single entry per CDR3 protein. Of over 110,000 distinct CDR3 sequences listed, approximately 21% are singletons. Source material: naive CD8+ T cells from blood. The receptors here all came from a human donor in good health.

This rearrangement joins TRBV9 to TRBJ2-3, with D tentatively TRBD2 (7 bases). Germline loops: CDR1 SGDLS, CDR2 YYNGEE. Trimming took off 7 bases at V and 2 bases at J, with 20 bases between the two ends. The length of the CDR3 is 16 residues. The CDR3: CASGRGTITNTDTQYF. CDR3 coding DNA: TGTGCCAGCGGGAGGGGGACCATCACGAACACAGATACGCAGTATTTT. Full variable domain (remainder filled in from reference TRBV9 and TRBJ2-3): DSGVTQTPKHLITATGQRVTLRCSPRSGDLSVYWYQQSLDQGLQFLIQYYNGEERAKGNILERFSAQQFPDLHSELNLSSLELGDSALYFCASGRGTITNTDTQYFGPGTRLTVL.

In this sample, this clonotype turned up a few times. The CDR3 is CASSRILAGVNNEQFF. In DNA form, the CDR3 reads TGCGCCAGCAGCCGCATACTAGCGGGAGTAAACAATGAGCAGTTCTTC. V gene TRBV4-3 combines with J gene TRBJ2-1; 11 bases fit TRBD2. This CDR3 is 16 amino acids long. J was trimmed by 5 bases and V by 4 bases; bases with no gene match: 7. The germline gives CDR1 LGHNA, CDR2 YSLEER.

J is TRBJ2-5 and V is TRBV5-6, with D perhaps being TRBD1 or TRBD2 (5 bases each). The CDR3 totals 16 residues. From germline, CDR1 is SGHDT and CDR2 YYEEEE. Trimming cost V 4 bases and J 2 bases, with 18 bases left between them. The chain's CDR3 is CASSNRGWDEQETQYF. CDR3 bases: TGTGCCAGCAGCAACCGTGGCTGGGACGAACAAGAGACCCAGTACTTC.

The chain uses TRBV18 and TRBJ1-5, with D tentatively TRBD1 (5 bases). CDR1 and CDR2 from the germline V gene are KGHSH and LQKENI. This CDR3 is 15 amino acids long. Trimming left V 3 bases short and J 1 base short, with 10 bases between. In DNA, the CDR3 is TGTGCCAGCTCACCCTCAGGGCCCAGCAATCAGCCCCAGCATTTT. Translated: CASSPSGPSNQPQHF.

V gene TRBV12-3 or TRBV12-4 combines with J gene TRBJ1-1; D gene unclear. The V gene lost 6 bases and the J gene lost 5 bases, with 19 bases spanning the gap. The CDR3 covers 15 residues. The CDR3 DNA is TGTGCCAGCAGCCTTTCGGGGATTGGTGGAACTGAAGCTTTCTTT. This codes for CASSLSGIGGTEAFF.

This chain joins TRBV7-9 and TRBJ2-7; 12 bases are shared with TRBD1. Looked up from germline, CDR1 is SEHNR and CDR2 is FQNEAQ (reference sequence). The CDR3 runs to 18 residues. Unmatched junction bases numbered 8, after V lost 1 base and J lost 1 base. In DNA form, the CDR3 reads TGTGCCAGCAGCTTAGAGCCGGGACAGGGGGCGGGATCCTACGAGCAGTACTTC. Translation: CASSLEPGQGAGSYEQYF.

The CDR3 spells CASSLGASGPTDTQYF. For the CDR3, the DNA is TGTGCCAGCAGCTTAGGGGCTAGCGGTCCCACAGATACGCAGTATTTT. The chain employs TRBV7-8 and TRBJ2-3; 7 bases match TRBD2. V lost 1 base to trimming and J lost 2 bases; unmatched junction nucleotides: 6. Per germline, CDR1 SGHVS and CDR2 FQNEAQ. This CDR3 has 16 amino acids.

The rearrangement links TRBV29-1 to TRBJ1-2, with 10 positions matching TRBD1. The germline gives CDR1 SQVTM, CDR2 ANQGSEA. The CDR3 covers 14 residues. V lost 5 bases to trimming and J lost 4 bases; unmatched junction nucleotides: 7. The CDR3 bases are TGCAGCGTTTATGATGGGACAGGGGCCTATGGCTACACCTTC. Translation: CSVYDGTGAYGYTF.

This clonotype was counted between two and nine times. This sequence joins TRBV24-1 and TRBJ2-1, with TRBD2 matching 9 bases. Germline trimming cut 3 bases from V and 9 bases from J; bases unmatched to any gene: 8. This CDR3 spans 15 amino acids. The germline gives CDR1 KGHDR, CDR2 SFDVKD. The DNA for the CDR3 is TGTGCCACCAGTGATCTGCGGGAGGGCCGCGGTGAGCAGTTCTTC. It translates to CATSDLREGRGEQFF.

The V gene is TRBV6-2 or TRBV6-3, the J gene TRBJ1-1, with D possibly being TRBD1 (6 bases). The V end was cut by 8 bases, the J end by 1 base, with 14 bases between. The germline gives CDR1 MNHEY, CDR2 SVGEGT. This CDR3 contains 14 residues. The CDR3: CASGSGASNTEAFF. CDR3 in DNA: TGTGCCAGCGGGTCAGGGGCGTCGAACACTGAAGCTTTCTTT.

A few counts support this clonotype. The chain employs TRBV7-9 and TRBJ1-2; tentatively, D is TRBD1 (6 bases). V dropped 4 bases and J dropped 4 bases, with 16 bases sitting between them. Germline values: CDR1 SEHNR, CDR2 FQNEAQ (reference sequence). The CDR3 runs to 15 residues. The CDR3 here is CASSSGAGSLYGYTF. DNA for the CDR3: TGTGCCAGCAGCTCGGGGGCCGGTTCCCTCTATGGCTACACCTTC.

The chain links TRBV6-2 or TRBV6-3 to TRBJ2-5; a weak D match, TRBD1 (6 bases). The V end lost 4 bases, the J end lost 1 base, and 13 bases lay between the germline ends. Germline CDR1 is MNHEY and CDR2 is SVGEGT. CDR3 size: 15 residues. This CDR3 reads CASSSRTDIQETQYF. The CDR3 bases are TGTGCCAGCAGTTCGAGGACAGACATCCAAGAGACCCAGTACTTC.

This clonotype was seen more than once but under ten times. V and J are TRBV5-4 and TRBJ2-3, with 7 bases lining up with TRBD2. Germline CDR1 is SGHNT and CDR2 is YYREEE (reference sequence). This CDR3 has 18 amino acids. V shed 0 bases, J shed 2 bases, and the junction held 12 bases outside the gene matches. The DNA of the CDR3 is TGTGCCAGCAGCTTGGCGGGACTAATAAAGATGTCCACAGATACGCAGTATTTT. It encodes CASSLAGLIKMSTDTQYF.

This clonotype was picked up one time. This rearrangement joins TRBV12-3 or TRBV12-4 to TRBJ1-2; D is undetermined. The CDR3 runs to 14 residues. Trimming stripped 5 bases from V and 0 bases from J, with 10 bases between. The CDR3 DNA is TGTGCCAGCAGTGCGGCGAATACTAACTATGGCTACACCTTC. Protein product: CASSAANTNYGYTF.

V is TRBV6-5 and J is TRBJ2-3; 7 bases line up with TRBD2. Germline V lookup: CDR1 MNHEY, CDR2 SVGAGI. CDR3 length: 16 amino acids. Trimming took 2 bases from V and 0 from J; bases not matched to a gene: 5. The CDR3 region is CASSYNGGGSTDTQYF. In DNA form, the CDR3 reads TGTGCCAGCAGTTACAACGGGGGAGGGAGCACAGATACGCAGTATTTT.

This clonotype was counted between two and nine times. This sequence joins TRBV4-1 and TRBJ1-5; a possible D gene is TRBD1 (5 bases). Germline values: CDR1 MGHRA, CDR2 YSYEKL. Trimming shortened V by 3 bases and J by 0 bases, and 9 bases separated the two germline ends. This CDR3 contains 15 residues. In nucleotides, the CDR3 is TGCGCCAGCAGCCATGTCGACAGTAGCAATCAGCCCCAGCATTTT. Translating it yields CASSHVDSSNQPQHF.

This clonotype was detected only a few times. The chain carries TRBV2 and TRBJ2-5, with 8 bases lining up with TRBD1. This CDR3 has 13 amino acids. J gave up 1 base and V 7 bases, and 2 bases lay outside the gene matches. CDR1 and CDR2 (germline): SNHLY, FYNNEI. The CDR3 DNA reads TGTGCCAGCATCGACAGGGGCCAAGAGACCCAGTACTTC. Protein product: CASIDRGQETQYF.

This clonotype was counted a few times. V gene TRBV9 combines with J gene TRBJ2-7, with D unresolved. The V gene lost 0 bases and the J gene lost 1 base, with 8 bases spanning the gap. The CDR3 runs 14 residues. Germline-derived CDR1 and CDR2 are SGDLS and YYNGEE. CDR3 residues: CASSVGEGSYEQYF. The CDR3 DNA follows: TGTGCCAGCAGCGTAGGGGAAGGGTCCTACGAGCAGTACTTC. Drawing the rest from reference TRBV9 and TRBJ2-7, the complete variable domain is DSGVTQTPKHLITATGQRVTLRCSPRSGDLSVYWYQQSLDQGLQFLIQYYNGEERAKGNILERFSAQQFPDLHSELNLSSLELGDSALYFCASSVGEGSYEQYFGPGTRLTVT.

The V and J genes are TRBV6-5 and TRBJ1-5; 10 nucleotides line up with TRBD1. CDR1 MNHEY and CDR2 SVGAGI come from the germline V gene. V trimming: 10 bases; J trimming: 7 bases; junction bases outside the gene matches: 7. The CDR3 contains 13 residues. The CDR3: CATSGTGDQPQHF. Written as DNA, the CDR3 is TGTGCCACCTCCGGGACAGGGGACCAGCCCCAGCATTTT.

This clonotype has only a few counts. The chain combines TRBV6-5 with TRBJ1-1, with a weak D call TRBD1 (6 bases). Trimming shortened V by 2 bases and J by 0 bases, and 10 bases separated the two germline ends. Germline CDR1 is MNHEY and CDR2 is SVGAGI. There are 15 residues in the CDR3. The CDR3 sequence is CASSYNTGMNTEAFF. In nucleotides, the CDR3 is TGTGCCAGCAGTTACAATACAGGGATGAACACTGAAGCTTTCTTT.

The chain has TRBV4-2 and TRBJ2-1; TRBD2 matches 7 bases. Germline V gene lookup returns CDR1 LGHNA and CDR2 YNFKEQ. V was clipped by 3 bases and J by 1 base; unmatched bases: 6. The CDR3 runs 16 residues. CDR3 protein: CASSHSSGTSYNEQFF. CDR3 nucleotides: TGTGCCAGCAGCCACTCTAGCGGCACTTCCTACAATGAGCAGTTCTTC.

The gene calls are TRBV20-1 and TRBJ2-1, with TRBD2 matching 16 bases. The CDR3 has 17 residues. V lost 3 bases to trimming and J lost 10 bases; unmatched junction nucleotides: 12. Germline CDR1 reads DFQATT; CDR2 reads SNEGSKA (reference sequence). CDR3: CSASRGGLAGGAGEQFF. The DNA of the CDR3 is TGCAGTGCTAGTCGGGGGGGACTAGCGGGAGGGGCAGGGGAGCAGTTCTTC.

The chain recombines TRBV7-9 with TRBJ2-3; the D call may be TRBD1 or TRBD2 (5 bases each). In germline, CDR1 is SEHNR, CDR2 FQNEAQ (reference sequence). The CDR3 consists of 17 residues. Trimming stripped 5 bases from V and 3 bases from J, with 21 bases between. The CDR3 DNA reads as TGTGCCAGCAGCGTACCTGGGACGGCGTTTATTACAGATACGCAGTATTTT. Translated: CASSVPGTAFITDTQYF.

This clonotype occurred a few times. The chain carries TRBV6-6 and TRBJ2-7; the D gene could be TRBD1 or TRBD2 (6 bases each). The germline CDR1 and CDR2 sequences are MNHNY and SVGAGI (reference sequence). This CDR3 spans 13 amino acids. V lost 6 bases and J lost 6, with 15 bases in between. The CDR3 DNA sequence: TGTGCCAGCAGCCCGACCTGGGGGGCCGAGCAGTACTTC. This encodes CASSPTWGAEQYF.

This clonotype showed up just a few times. V and J are TRBV7-9 and TRBJ1-5; D gene ambiguous. The CDR3 runs 14 residues. Deletions cut 5 bases from V and 7 bases from J, with 15 bases between. The germline V gene encodes CDR1 SEHNR and CDR2 FQNEAQ (reference sequence). For the CDR3, the DNA is TGTGCCAGCAGCGCTACTCCGGGGTCCCAGCCCCAGCATTTT. This gives the protein CASSATPGSQPQHF.

The rearrangement links TRBV27 to TRBJ1-1; 10 nucleotides align to TRBD1. The CDR3 length is 15 residues. CDR1 is MNHEY, CDR2 SMNVEV, per germline (reference sequence). The trim removed 2 bases at V and 6 bases at J, leaving 6 bases unmatched. The CDR3 DNA reads TGTGCCAGCAGTTTAGTTGGGACAGGGGACGCTGAAGCTTTCTTT. Translation gives CASSLVGTGDAEAFF.

The V and J genes are TRBV29-1 and TRBJ2-7; D is ambiguous. The CDR3 is 11 amino acids. Germline CDR1 is SQVTM and CDR2 is ANQGSEA. V was pared by 5 bases and J by 3 bases, with 8 bases between. The CDR3 region has the DNA TGCAGCGTTTTGGAGAGCTACGAGCAGTACTTC. It encodes CSVLESYEQYF.

The V call is TRBV7-8, the J call TRBJ1-5, with 8 bases fitting TRBD1. The CDR3 sequence is 14 residues long. Losses at the gene ends were 6 bases for V and 7 bases for J; bases not matched to a gene: 8. Per germline, CDR1 SGHVS and CDR2 FQNEAQ. CDR3 nucleotides: TGTGCCAGCAGGCCACAGGGGGTTAGGCAGCCCCAGCATTTT. Translation gives CASRPQGVRQPQHF.

This clonotype was observed at least ten times. J is TRBJ2-3 and V is TRBV28; no reliable D call. This CDR3 has 10 amino acids. From germline, CDR1 is MDHEN and CDR2 SYDVKM. V was pared by 5 bases and J by 5 bases, with 2 bases between. Here the CDR3 reads CASSLDTQYF. In DNA form, the CDR3 reads TGTGCCAGCAGTCTAGATACGCAGTATTTT. The full variable domain, its missing parts supplied by reference TRBV28 and TRBJ2-3, is DVKVTQSSRYLVKRTGEKVFLECVQDMDHENMFWYRQDPGLGLRLIYFSYDVKMKEKGDIPEGYSVSREKKERFSLILESASTNQTSMYLCASSLDTQYFGPGTRLTVL.